The 23 T cell receptor beta chains in this list originate from one sample, sequenced in a study of identical twins. TCRdb reprocessed the 5' RACE reads via MiXCR and lists one record per CDR3 protein. Counted here are roughly 1.6 million distinct CDR3 sequences, less than 40% occurring once; the ten biggest clones make up approximately 0.25%. Sequencing was done on a sample of cord blood. The receptors stem from a newborn girl in good health.

The rearrangement joins TRBV20-1 to TRBJ1-2; D is undetermined. V was clipped by 2 bases and J by 4 bases, with 5 bases between them. The germline gives CDR1 DFQATT, CDR2 SNEGSKA (reference sequence). This CDR3 is 11 amino acids long. For the CDR3, the DNA is TGCAGTGCTAGACAGACCTATGGCTACACCTTC. Translated: CSARQTYGYTF.

Points on this clonotype: This may be a read error: a much more frequent sequence differs by one nucleotide. This chain connects TRBV28 to TRBJ2-4, with D maybe TRBD2 (5 bases). The CDR3 is 15 amino acids. The germline gives CDR1 MDHEN, CDR2 SYDVKM. CDR3 protein: CASSADSLAKNTQYF. CDR3 sequence (DNA): TGTGCCAGCAGTGCGGACTCCTTAGCCAAAAACACTCAGTACTTC.

V gene TRBV27 combines with J gene TRBJ2-1; 11 bases line up with TRBD2. The V and J ends lost 8 bases and 4 bases, in that order; junction bases with no gene match: 7. The CDR3 covers 15 residues. Germline assignment: CDR1 MNHEY and CDR2 SMNVEV (reference sequence). The DNA of the CDR3 is TGTGCCAGCGGCCCTCTAGCGGGGGGATACAATGAGCAGTTCTTC. Translated, it gives CASGPLAGGYNEQFF.

This sequence joins TRBV20-1 and TRBJ2-3, with TRBD1 matching 9 bases. V was clipped by 2 bases and J by 5 bases; unmatched bases: 2. The germline V gene has CDR1 DFQATT and CDR2 SNEGSKA (reference sequence). The CDR3 is 13 residues long. This CDR3 is CSARWTGVDTQYF. The CDR3 DNA follows: TGCAGTGCTAGATGGACAGGGGTAGATACGCAGTATTTT.

The sample holds a few counts of this clonotype. This could be a read error, since a much larger clone is one nucleotide away. The chain uses TRBV25-1 and TRBJ1-5; no clear D. V lost 3 bases, J lost 0 bases, and 3 bases lay in between. The CDR3 is 13 residues long. Looked up from germline, CDR1 is MGHDK and CDR2 is SYGVNS. For the CDR3, the DNA is TGTGCCAGCAGTGACCATAGCAATCAGCCCCAGCATTTT. This encodes CASSDHSNQPQHF. The variable domain in full, with the rest retrieved from reference TRBV25-1 and TRBJ1-5, is EADIYQTPRYLVIGTGKKITLECSQTMGHDKMYWYQQDPGMELHLIHYSYGVNSTEKGDLSSESTVSRIRTEHFPLTLESARPSHTSQYLCASSDHSNQPQHFGDGTRLSIL.

CDR3 nucleotides: TGTGCCAGCAGTTACATTAGCGGGACCTACAATGAGCAGTTCTTC. Residues: CASSYISGTYNEQFF. The chain couples TRBV6-2 or TRBV6-3 to TRBJ2-1, with 8 bases fitting TRBD2. V shed 2 bases and J 2 bases; nucleotides not matched to a gene: 2. Germline CDR1 reads MNHEY; CDR2 reads SVGEGT. The CDR3 covers 15 residues.

Many counts were recorded for this clonotype. The chain employs TRBV20-1 and TRBJ1-5; the D is unclear. The V end lost 3 bases, the J end lost 4 bases, and 7 bases lay between the germline ends. The CDR3 consists of 12 residues. Germline V CDR1 and CDR2: DFQATT, SNEGSKA (reference sequence). CDR3 protein: CSARRLNQPQHF. The CDR3 nucleotides are TGCAGTGCTAGGCGGCTTAATCAGCCCCAGCATTTT.

For this clonotype: One end of the junction is discordant with germline, which a read error may explain. This sequence joins TRBV28 and TRBJ2-1; TRBD2 is a possible D gene (6 bases). This CDR3 contains 15 residues. Germline values: CDR1 MDHEN, CDR2 SYDVKM. CDR3 DNA sequence: TGTGCTAGCAGTTTTTGGGCGGCCCGGGGGAATGAGCAGTTCTTC. Translating gives CASSFWAARGNEQFF.

The chain combines TRBV20-1 with TRBJ2-1; 12 nucleotides line up with TRBD2. This CDR3 has 20 residues. J gave up 0 bases and V 0 bases, and 12 bases lay outside the gene matches. Germline CDR1 is DFQATT and CDR2 is SNEGSKA (reference sequence). The CDR3 protein is CSARDNDLAGGPSSYNEQFF. CDR3 coding DNA: TGCAGTGCTAGAGATAATGACCTAGCGGGGGGGCCTAGCTCCTACAATGAGCAGTTCTTC.

Only a few counts were recorded for this clonotype. This chain connects TRBV10-3 to TRBJ2-3; D might be TRBD2 (5 bases). The V end lost 1 base, the J end lost 1 base, and 18 bases lay between the germline ends. Germline CDR1 and CDR2: ENHRY and SYGVKD. There are 18 residues in the CDR3. CDR3 in DNA: TGTGCCATCAGTGAGTTCCTCCCTTCCGGGCGGGGCACAGATACGCAGTATTTT. It translates to CAISEFLPSGRGTDTQYF.

V usage is TRBV6-1 and J usage is TRBJ2-3; D possibly corresponds to TRBD2 (6 bases). The length of the CDR3 is 13 residues. Trimming took 7 bases from V and 2 from J, leaving 10 bases between them. Germline V gene sequence: CDR1 MNHNS, CDR2 SASEGT. The CDR3 is CASTRTITDTQYF. The CDR3 DNA follows: TGTGCCAGCACCAGGACTATCACAGATACGCAGTATTTT.

The chain links TRBV6-1 to TRBJ2-7; 8 positions agree with TRBD1. The CDR3 loop spans 15 amino acids. Germline loops: CDR1 MNHNS, CDR2 SASEGT. The J segment lost 0 bases and the V segment lost 6 bases, leaving 7 bases of the junction unmatched. CDR3 protein: CASSTGQASSYEQYF. CDR3 coding DNA: TGTGCCAGCAGCACGGGACAGGCGAGCTCCTACGAGCAGTACTTC.

The chain is built from TRBV24-1 and TRBJ2-5; D is unresolved. V was pared by 0 bases and J by 5 bases, with 9 bases between. Germline CDR1 reads KGHDR; CDR2 reads SFDVKD. The CDR3 has 14 amino acids. The CDR3 sequence is CATSDLGPRETQYF. For the CDR3, the DNA is TGTGCCACCAGTGATTTGGGGCCTCGGGAGACCCAGTACTTC.

The rearrangement links TRBV25-1 to TRBJ1-2; D is ambiguous. The length of the CDR3 is 13 residues. CDR1 and CDR2 from the germline V gene are MGHDK and SYGVNS. Trimming removed 7 bases from V and 7 bases from J, with 16 bases in between. CDR3 sequence: CASTVMGSGGYTF. CDR3 in DNA: TGTGCCAGCACCGTTATGGGCAGTGGTGGCTACACCTTC.

This clonotype was found a few times. The chain has TRBV29-1 and TRBJ2-2; D is undetermined. The germline CDR1 and CDR2 sequences are SQVTM and ANQGSEA. Trimming removed 2 bases at V and 2 bases at J, with 9 bases between. The CDR3 contains 14 residues. CDR3: CSVEPRRNTGELFF. CDR3 in DNA: TGCAGCGTTGAACCTAGACGCAACACCGGGGAGCTGTTTTTT.

The chain is built from TRBV20-1 and TRBJ2-7, with a tentative D call TRBD2 (5 bases). This CDR3 region has 14 residues. Germline-derived CDR1 and CDR2 are DFQATT and SNEGSKA (reference sequence). Trimming took off 2 bases at V and 4 bases at J, with 15 bases between the two ends. CDR3 DNA: TGCAGTGCTAGAATGAGGCTAGCCTTATACGAGCAGTACTTC. Translated, it gives CSARMRLALYEQYF.

This clonotype showed up many times. V and J are TRBV29-1 and TRBJ2-4; D possibly corresponds to TRBD2 (5 bases). The CDR3 covers 13 residues. CDR1 is SQVTM, CDR2 ANQGSEA, per germline. V was cut by 6 bases and J by 0 bases, with 9 bases left in between. CDR3 coding DNA: TGCAGCGTAGAACTAGGAGCCAAAAACATTCAGTACTTC. This translates into CSVELGAKNIQYF.

The V and J genes are TRBV10-3 and TRBJ2-1; 10 bases agree with TRBD2. The CDR3 is 17 amino acids. J gave up 4 bases and V 5 bases, and 11 bases lay outside the gene matches. CDR1 and CDR2 from the germline V gene are ENHRY and SYGVKD. CDR3 bases: TGTGCCATCAGTAGAACAGGACTAGCGGTCCATTACAATGAGCAGTTCTTC. This codes for CAISRTGLAVHYNEQFF.

This chain uses TRBV20-1 with TRBJ2-1; D perhaps matches TRBD2 (6 bases). Matching the DNA end better, TRBJ2-7 makes the J call doubtful. Germline V gene data show CDR1 as DFQATT and CDR2 as SNEGSKA (reference sequence). CDR3 length equals 14 residues. Here the CDR3 DNA reads TGCAGTGGCCCAACCGGGACTGGGTCCCATGAGCAGTACTTC. Translation: CSGPTGTGSHEQYF.

The chain is built from TRBV3-1 and TRBJ2-3; D ambiguous. Deletions cut 2 bases from V and 2 bases from J, with 14 bases between. There are 16 residues in the CDR3. The germline V gene encodes CDR1 LGHDT and CDR2 YNNKEL (reference sequence). CDR3 DNA: TGTGCCAGCAGCCAAAAACTCCAAACGAACACAGATACGCAGTATTTT. Amino acid sequence: CASSQKLQTNTDTQYF.

This clonotype was seen repeatedly, ten times or more. The chain uses TRBV10-3 and TRBJ1-2; D unclear. This CDR3 is built from 15 residues. The germline CDR1 and CDR2 sequences are ENHRY and SYGVKD. V lost 2 bases, J lost 2 bases, and 12 bases lay in between. The CDR3 sequence is CAISEIGSSNYGYTF. The CDR3 coding sequence is TGTGCCATCAGTGAGATCGGATCCTCCAACTATGGCTACACCTTC.

CDR3 coding DNA: TGTGCCAGCAGTTACCGCAAACAGGGGGCGTCCGGGGAGCTGTTTTTT. Protein product: CASSYRKQGASGELFF. This sequence joins TRBV6-5 and TRBJ2-2; 9 nucleotides align to TRBD1. J gave up 6 bases and V 2 bases, and 7 bases lay outside the gene matches. This CDR3 has 16 residues. Germline V gene data show CDR1 as MNHEY and CDR2 as SVGAGI.

This clonotype was seen a few times. This CDR3 is CSARQILREKLFF. DNA of the CDR3: TGCAGTGCTAGACAGATCCTACGAGAAAAACTGTTTTTT. J is TRBJ1-4 and V is TRBV20-1; D is unresolved. Germline-derived CDR1 and CDR2 are DFQATT and SNEGSKA (reference sequence). The CDR3 covers 13 residues. V dropped 2 bases and J dropped 8 bases, with 12 bases sitting between them.